The clone carrying this T cell receptor (beta chain) appeared many times. Its antigen remains unidentified. RNA served as the template for amplifying TCR beta CDR3 regions. RT-PCR in the first round used HTBI primers; a second-round multiplex PCR followed. Using its own MiXCR run on the multiplex PCR reads, TCRdb lists one record per CDR3 protein. The sample carries hundreds of thousands of distinct CDR3 sequences, approximately 40% recorded once. Between the trimmed V and J ends, which lost 8 bases and 2 bases, there was a span of 13 bases. Germline values: CDR1 MNHNY, CDR2 SVGAGI (reference sequence). The CDR3 is made up of 14 amino acids. This sample stems from a study of Graves' ophthalmopathy and Graves' hyperthyroidism. The authors diagnosed from clinical symptoms, serum thyroxine, TRAb, thyroid ultrasound and orbital computed tomography. Study findings and constraints: The model predicted ophthalmopathy progression with over 60% sensitivity and less than 85% specificity. In separating ophthalmopathy from stable hyperthyroidism, a 13-signature model achieved 85% to 90% sensitivity and approximately 80% specificity. In blood appeared most of the expanded thyroid clonotypes whose frequency exceeded 0.001.

Sequencing was performed on peripheral blood. This receptor was identified in an adult man with Graves' ophthalmopathy. V usage is TRBV6-6 and J usage is TRBJ1-5, with a tentative D call TRBD1 (6 bases). In DNA form, the CDR3 reads TGTGCCAGCCTGTCAGGGGACGGCAATCAGCCCCAGCATTTT. Its protein product is CASLSGDGNQPQHF.